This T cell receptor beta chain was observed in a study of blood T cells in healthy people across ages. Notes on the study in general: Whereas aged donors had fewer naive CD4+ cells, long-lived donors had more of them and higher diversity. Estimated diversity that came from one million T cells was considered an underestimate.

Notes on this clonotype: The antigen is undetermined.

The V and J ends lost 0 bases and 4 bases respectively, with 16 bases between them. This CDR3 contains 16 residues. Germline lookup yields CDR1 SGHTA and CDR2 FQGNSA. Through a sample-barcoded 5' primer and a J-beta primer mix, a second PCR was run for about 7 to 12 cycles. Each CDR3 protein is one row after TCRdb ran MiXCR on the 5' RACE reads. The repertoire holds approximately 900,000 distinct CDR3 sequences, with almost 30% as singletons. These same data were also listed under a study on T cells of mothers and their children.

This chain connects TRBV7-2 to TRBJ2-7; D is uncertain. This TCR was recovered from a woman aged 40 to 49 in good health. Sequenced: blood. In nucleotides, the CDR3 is TGTGCCAGCAGCTTAGCGCCCCTCCCCTCTGCTTACGAGCAGTACTTC. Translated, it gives CASSLAPLPSAYEQYF.